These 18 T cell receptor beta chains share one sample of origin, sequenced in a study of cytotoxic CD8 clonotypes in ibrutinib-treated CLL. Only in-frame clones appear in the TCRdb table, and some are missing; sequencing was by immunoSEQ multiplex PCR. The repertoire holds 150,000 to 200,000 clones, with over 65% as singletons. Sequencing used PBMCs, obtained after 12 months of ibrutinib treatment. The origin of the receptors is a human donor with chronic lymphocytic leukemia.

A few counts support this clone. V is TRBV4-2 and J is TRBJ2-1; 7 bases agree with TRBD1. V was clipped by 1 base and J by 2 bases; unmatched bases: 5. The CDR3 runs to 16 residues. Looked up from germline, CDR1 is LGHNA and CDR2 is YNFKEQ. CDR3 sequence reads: CASSQASTGAYNEQFF. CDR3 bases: TGTGCCAGCAGCCAAGCTTCCACAGGGGCCTACAATGAGCAGTTCTTC.

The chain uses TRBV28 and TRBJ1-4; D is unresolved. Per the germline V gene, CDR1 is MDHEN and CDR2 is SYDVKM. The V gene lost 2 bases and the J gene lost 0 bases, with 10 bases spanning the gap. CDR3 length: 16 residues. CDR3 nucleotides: TGTGCCAGCAGTTTAGTGGCAGGCGCAACTAATGAAAAACTGTTTTTT. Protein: CASSLVAGATNEKLFF.

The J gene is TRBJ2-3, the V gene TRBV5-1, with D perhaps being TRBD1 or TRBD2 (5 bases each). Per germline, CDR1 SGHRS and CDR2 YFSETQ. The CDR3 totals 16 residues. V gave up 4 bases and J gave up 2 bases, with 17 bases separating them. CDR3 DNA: TGCGCCAGCAGCCTGGCAGGCTTCGGGACCACAGATACGCAGTATTTT. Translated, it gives CASSLAGFGTTDTQYF.

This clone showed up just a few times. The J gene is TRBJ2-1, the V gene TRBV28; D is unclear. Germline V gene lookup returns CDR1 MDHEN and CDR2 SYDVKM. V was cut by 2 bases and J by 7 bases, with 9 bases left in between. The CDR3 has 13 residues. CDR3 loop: CASSLIFVNEQFF. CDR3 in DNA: TGTGCCAGCAGTTTAATCTTCGTGAATGAGCAGTTCTTC.

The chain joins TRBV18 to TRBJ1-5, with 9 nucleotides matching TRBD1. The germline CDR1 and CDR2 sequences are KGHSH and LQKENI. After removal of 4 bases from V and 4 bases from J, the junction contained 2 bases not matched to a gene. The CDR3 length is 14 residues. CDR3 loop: CASSRQGENQPQHF. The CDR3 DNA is TGTGCCAGCTCACGACAGGGGGAGAATCAGCCCCAGCATTTT.

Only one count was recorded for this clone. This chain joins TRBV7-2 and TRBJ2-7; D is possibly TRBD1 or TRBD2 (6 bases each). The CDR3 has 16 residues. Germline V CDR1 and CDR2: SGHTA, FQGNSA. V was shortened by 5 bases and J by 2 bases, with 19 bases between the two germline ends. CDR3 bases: TGTGCCAGCAGCCGAGGGATGGGGGGCAGTGCCTACGAGCAGTACTTC. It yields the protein CASSRGMGGSAYEQYF.

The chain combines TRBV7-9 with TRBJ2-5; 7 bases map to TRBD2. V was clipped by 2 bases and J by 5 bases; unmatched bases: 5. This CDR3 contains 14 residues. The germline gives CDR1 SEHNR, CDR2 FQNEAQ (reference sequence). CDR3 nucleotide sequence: TGTGCCAGCAGCTTACCAGCGGGAAAGGAGACCCAGTACTTC. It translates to CASSLPAGKETQYF.

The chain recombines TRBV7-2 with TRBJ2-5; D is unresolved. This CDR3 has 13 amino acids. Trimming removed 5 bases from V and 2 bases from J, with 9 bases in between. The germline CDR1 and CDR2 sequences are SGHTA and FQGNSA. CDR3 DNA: TGTGCCAGCAGCAGGTCAGGACAAGAGACCCAGTACTTC. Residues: CASSRSGQETQYF.

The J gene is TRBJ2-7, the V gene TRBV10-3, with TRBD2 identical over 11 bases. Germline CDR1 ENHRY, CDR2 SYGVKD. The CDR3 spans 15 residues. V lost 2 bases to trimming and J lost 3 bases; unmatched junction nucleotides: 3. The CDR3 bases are TGTGCCATCAGTGAGGGGACTAGCGGTATCTACGAGCAGTACTTC. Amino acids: CAISEGTSGIYEQYF.

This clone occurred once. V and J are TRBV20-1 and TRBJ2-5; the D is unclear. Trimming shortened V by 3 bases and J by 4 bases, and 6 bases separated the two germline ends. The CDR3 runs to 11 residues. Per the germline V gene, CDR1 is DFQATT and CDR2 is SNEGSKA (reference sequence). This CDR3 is CSASLGETQYF. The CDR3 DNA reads TGCAGTGCTAGTTTGGGAGAGACCCAGTACTTC.

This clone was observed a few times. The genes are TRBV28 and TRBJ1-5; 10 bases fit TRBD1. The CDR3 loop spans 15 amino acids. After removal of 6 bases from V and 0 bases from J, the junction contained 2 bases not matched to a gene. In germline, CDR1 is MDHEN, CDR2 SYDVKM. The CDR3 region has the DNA TGTGCCAGCAGACGACAGGGGGCTAGCAATCAGCCCCAGCATTTT. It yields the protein CASRRQGASNQPQHF.

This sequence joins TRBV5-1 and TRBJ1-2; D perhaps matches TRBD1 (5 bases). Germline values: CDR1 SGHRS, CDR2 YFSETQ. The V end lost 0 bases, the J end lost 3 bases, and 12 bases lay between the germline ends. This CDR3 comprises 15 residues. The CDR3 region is CASSLGIAGYYGYTF. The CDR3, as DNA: TGCGCCAGCAGCTTGGGAATAGCAGGGTACTATGGCTACACCTTC.

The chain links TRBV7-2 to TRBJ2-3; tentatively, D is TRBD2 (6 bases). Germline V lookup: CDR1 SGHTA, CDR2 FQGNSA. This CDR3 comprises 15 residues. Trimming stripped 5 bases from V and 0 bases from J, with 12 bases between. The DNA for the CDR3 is TGTGCCAGCAGCCCCCGGACTATTAGCACAGATACGCAGTATTTT. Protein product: CASSPRTISTDTQYF.

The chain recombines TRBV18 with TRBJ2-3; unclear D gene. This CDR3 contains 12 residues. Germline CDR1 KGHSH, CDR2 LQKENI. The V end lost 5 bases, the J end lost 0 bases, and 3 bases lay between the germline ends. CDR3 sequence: CASSDSTDTQYF. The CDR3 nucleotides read TGTGCCAGCTCAGATAGCACAGATACGCAGTATTTT.

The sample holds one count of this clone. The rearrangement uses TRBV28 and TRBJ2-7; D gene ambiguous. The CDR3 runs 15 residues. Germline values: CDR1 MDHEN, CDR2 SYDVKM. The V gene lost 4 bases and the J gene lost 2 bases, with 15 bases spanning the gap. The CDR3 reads CASSSSSPGAYEQYF. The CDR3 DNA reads TGTGCCAGCAGTTCATCCTCGCCGGGTGCCTACGAGCAGTACTTC.

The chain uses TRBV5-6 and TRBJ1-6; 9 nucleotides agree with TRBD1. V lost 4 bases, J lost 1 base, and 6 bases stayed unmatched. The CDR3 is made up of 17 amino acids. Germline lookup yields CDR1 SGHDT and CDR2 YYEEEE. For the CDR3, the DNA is TGTGCCAGCAGCCGACAGGGGGAGAGGTCCTATAATTCACCCCTCCACTTT. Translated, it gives CASSRQGERSYNSPLHF.

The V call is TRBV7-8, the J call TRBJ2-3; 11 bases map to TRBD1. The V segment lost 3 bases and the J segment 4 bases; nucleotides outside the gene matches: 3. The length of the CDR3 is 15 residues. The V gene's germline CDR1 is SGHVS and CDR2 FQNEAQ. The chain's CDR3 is CASSFRDRGSDTQYF. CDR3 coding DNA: TGTGCCAGCAGCTTCCGGGACAGGGGGTCAGATACGCAGTATTTT.

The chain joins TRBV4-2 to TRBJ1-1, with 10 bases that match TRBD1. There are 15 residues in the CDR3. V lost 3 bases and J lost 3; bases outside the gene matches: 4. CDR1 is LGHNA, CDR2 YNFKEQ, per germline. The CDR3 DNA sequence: TGTGCCAGCAGCCAGGGACAGGGGAGGGACACTGAAGCTTTCTTT. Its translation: CASSQGQGRDTEAFF.